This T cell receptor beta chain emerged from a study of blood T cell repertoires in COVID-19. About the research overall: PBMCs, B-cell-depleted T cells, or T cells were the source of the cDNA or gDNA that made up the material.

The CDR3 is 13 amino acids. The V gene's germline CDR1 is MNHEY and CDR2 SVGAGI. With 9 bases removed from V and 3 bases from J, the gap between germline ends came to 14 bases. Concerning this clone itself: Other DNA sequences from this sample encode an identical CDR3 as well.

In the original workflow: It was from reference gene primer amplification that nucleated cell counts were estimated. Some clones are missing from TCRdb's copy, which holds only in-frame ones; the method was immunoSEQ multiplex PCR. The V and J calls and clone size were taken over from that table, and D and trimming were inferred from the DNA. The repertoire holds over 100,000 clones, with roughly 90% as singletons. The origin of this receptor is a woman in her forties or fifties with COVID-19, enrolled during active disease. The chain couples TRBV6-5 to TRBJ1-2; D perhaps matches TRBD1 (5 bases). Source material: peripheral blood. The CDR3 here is CASSPGGDYGYTF. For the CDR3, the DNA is TGTGCCAGTTCACCCGGGGGAGACTATGGCTACACCTTC.